The clone carrying this TCR beta chain appeared many times. The target antigen is unknown. This entry belongs to a study of CD8 T cells in ankylosing spondylitis. The CDR3 has 16 residues. Between the trimmed V and J ends, which lost 2 bases and 0 bases, there was a span of 13 bases. The germline V gene encodes CDR1 DFQATT and CDR2 SNEGSKA (reference sequence). A quantitative 5'-RACE method, one with molecular barcodes, was used to make TCR beta libraries. TCRdb processed the 5' RACE reads anew with MiXCR; each CDR3 protein has one entry. The sample shows approximately 260,000 distinct CDR3 sequences, 8% to 9.5% of them seen only once. Study-wide results and limits: It appeared that ankylosing spondylitis blood was characterized by a TCR beta motif of seven or eight highly homologous variants.

What was sequenced was blood, either unsorted or a sorted T cell fraction (not recorded which). The J gene is TRBJ2-2, the V gene TRBV20-1; D is possibly TRBD1 (6 bases). The receptor was isolated from a male donor with ankylosing spondylitis or in good health (not recorded which). CDR3 residues: CSARLSGHPNTGELFF. Here the CDR3 DNA reads TGCAGTGCTAGACTCTCGGGACATCCGAACACCGGGGAGCTGTTTTTT.